These 13 T cell receptor beta chains came from one sample sequenced in a study of CD8+ T cells in alopecia areata. RNA was extracted and reverse transcribed into cDNA as the sequencing template. Libraries were prepared by immunoSEQ multiplex PCR; TCRdb keeps only in-frame clonotypes and omits some of them. Of some 220,000 clones in the sample, about three fifths are singletons; the top ten hold around 1.5%. Described treatment: oral pan-JAK inhibitor, 5-10 mg twice daily. Sequences were derived from CD4+ T cells sorted from blood, sampled at week 4, from a patient treated with tofacitinib. These receptors were collected from a human donor with alopecia areata.

The rearrangement joins TRBV4-1 to TRBJ2-6, with D tentatively TRBD2 (6 bases). The CDR3 spans 17 residues. Trimming took 4 bases from V and 0 from J, leaving 13 bases between them. Germline V lookup: CDR1 MGHRA, CDR2 YSYEKL. CDR3 protein: CASSRGTDPSGANVLTF. The CDR3 DNA is TGCGCCAGCAGCCGCGGGACGGACCCCTCTGGGGCCAACGTCCTGACTTTC.

CDR3 sequence reads: CASSFVQGGRETQYF. In nucleotides, the CDR3 is TGCGCCAGCAGCTTCGTACAGGGTGGAAGGGAGACCCAGTACTTC. The chain uses TRBV5-1 and TRBJ2-5, with a possible D match to TRBD1 (6 bases). This CDR3 has 15 residues. V gave up 2 bases and J gave up 5 bases, with 16 bases separating them. In germline, CDR1 is SGHRS, CDR2 YFSETQ.

V gene TRBV29-1 combines with J gene TRBJ2-5, with D tentatively TRBD1 or TRBD2 (5 bases each). Trimming left V 6 bases short and J 5 bases short, with 19 bases between. The germline CDR1 and CDR2 sequences are SQVTM and ANQGSEA. The length of the CDR3 is 14 residues. The CDR3 loop reads CSVQPGPGDETQYF. DNA for the CDR3: TGCAGCGTCCAACCGGGACCTGGGGATGAGACCCAGTACTTC. Complete variable domain (other parts from reference TRBV29-1 and TRBJ2-5): SAVISQKPSRDICQRGTSLTIQCQVDSQVTMMFWYRQQPGQSLTLIATANQGSEATYESGFVIDKFPISRPNLTFSTLTVSNMSPEDSSIYLCSVQPGPGDETQYFGPGTRLLVL.

The chain is built from TRBV5-1 and TRBJ2-1; the match to TRBD1 covers 8 bases. Germline trimming cut 3 bases from V and 9 bases from J; bases unmatched to any gene: 8. CDR3 length: 14 residues. Germline-derived CDR1 and CDR2 are SGHRS and YFSETQ. This CDR3 reads CASSSGQGVGEQFF. CDR3 DNA: TGCGCCAGCAGCTCAGGACAGGGAGTCGGTGAGCAGTTCTTC.

This clone was seen only a few times. This rearrangement joins TRBV9 to TRBJ2-1, with 7 positions matching TRBD2. The CDR3 totals 14 residues. V lost 1 base to trimming and J lost 5 bases; unmatched junction nucleotides: 3. Per the germline V gene, CDR1 is SGDLS and CDR2 is YYNGEE. CDR3 DNA sequence: TGTGCCAGCAGCGTATTGCGGGAGAACAATGAGCAGTTCTTC. This gives the protein CASSVLRENNEQFF.

The V gene is TRBV30, the J gene TRBJ1-5, with unresolved D. The length of the CDR3 is 15 residues. Germline CDR1 GTSNPN, CDR2 SVGIG (reference sequence). Trimming left V 0 bases short and J 2 bases short, with 11 bases between. The CDR3 protein is CAWSVGRNGNQPQHF. The DNA of the CDR3 is TGTGCCTGGAGTGTAGGGAGGAATGGCAATCAGCCCCAGCATTTT.

This clone has just one count. The V gene is TRBV4-3, the J gene TRBJ2-2, with D hard to call. This CDR3 has 13 residues. V shed 0 bases and J shed 4 bases, with 3 bases lying between them. Germline loops: CDR1 LGHNA, CDR2 YSLEER. The CDR3 DNA sequence: TGCGCCAGCAGCCAAGAGAGCACCGGGGAGCTGTTTTTT. This sequence encodes CASSQESTGELFF.

V usage is TRBV29-1 and J usage is TRBJ2-3; maybe TRBD2 (6 bases). The germline CDR1 and CDR2 sequences are SQVTM and ANQGSEA. The CDR3 sequence is 19 residues long. V lost 2 bases, J lost 2 bases, and 26 bases lay in between. The CDR3 DNA is TGCAGCGTTGAACCGGTTATCGGGACTGCACCCACGCTCACAGATACGCAGTATTTT. Protein sequence: CSVEPVIGTAPTLTDTQYF.

This clone was seen only a few times. V gene TRBV9 combines with J gene TRBJ1-5; 10 nucleotides line up with TRBD1. The V and J ends lost 2 bases and 3 bases, in that order; junction bases with no gene match: 2. The CDR3 sequence is 15 residues long. Germline lookup yields CDR1 SGDLS and CDR2 YYNGEE. CDR3 sequence (DNA): TGTGCCAGCAGCGTCGGGACAGGGGACAATCAGCCCCAGCATTTT. Amino acid sequence: CASSVGTGDNQPQHF.

The chain carries TRBV4-1 and TRBJ1-2; the D gene is possibly TRBD1 (5 bases). CDR1 is MGHRA and CDR2 is YSYEKL in the germline V gene. The CDR3 has 13 residues. Trimming took off 6 bases at V and 5 bases at J, with 13 bases between the two ends. CDR3 DNA sequence: TGCGCCAGCAGTCCGGGGCTTCAATATGGCTACACCTTC. It is translated as CASSPGLQYGYTF.

The genes are TRBV4-1 and TRBJ1-2, with 10 bases lining up with TRBD1. J was trimmed by 8 bases and V by 1 base; bases with no gene match: 4. The CDR3 has 14 amino acids. Germline CDR1 is MGHRA and CDR2 is YSYEKL. This CDR3 reads CASSQAGQGQGYTF. CDR3 in DNA: TGCGCCAGCAGCCAAGCGGGACAGGGGCAAGGCTACACCTTC.

The V gene is TRBV29-1, the J gene TRBJ2-7; D perhaps matches TRBD1 (6 bases). This CDR3 has 13 residues. Per germline, CDR1 SQVTM and CDR2 ANQGSEA. V lost 4 bases, J lost 1 base, and 11 bases lay in between. CDR3 sequence (DNA): TGCAGCGTTGGGGGGCGGACTTCCTACGAGCAGTACTTC. Translated: CSVGGRTSYEQYF.

The chain combines TRBV9 with TRBJ2-5; no clear D gene. This CDR3 is built from 14 residues. The germline V gene has CDR1 SGDLS and CDR2 YYNGEE. Trimming removed 0 bases from V and 1 base from J, with 7 bases in between. CDR3 DNA: TGTGCCAGCAGCGTAGGTAGCAGCCAAGAGACCCAGTACTTC. This codes for CASSVGSSQETQYF.